The source of this TCR beta chain is a study of blood T cell repertoires in COVID-19. At the level of the study: Italy, Spain and the United States were the sources of the convalescent and acute COVID-19 samples.

Per the original data handling: Counts of nucleated cells, estimated from reference gene primer amplification, were obtained. Repertoires were generated with immunoSEQ multiplex PCR, while TCRdb's copy carries only in-frame clones and drops some. The V and J calls and clone size come from that table; D and trimming were worked out from the DNA. This sample carries over 65,000 clones, roughly 80% of them seen once, and the ten largest clones take 18%. The CDR3 is made up of 16 amino acids. V was trimmed by 8 bases and J by 0 bases, leaving 14 bases between them. The germline V gene encodes CDR1 PRHDT and CDR2 FYEKMQ (reference sequence).

The receptor's source is an elderly man with active or convalescent COVID-19. What was sequenced was peripheral blood. The rearrangement uses TRBV13 and TRBJ1-6; no firm D call. CDR3 nucleotide sequence: TGTGCCAGCGGCGCCGGAGGGAGCTCCTATAATTCACCCCTCCACTTT. This sequence encodes CASGAGGSSYNSPLHF.